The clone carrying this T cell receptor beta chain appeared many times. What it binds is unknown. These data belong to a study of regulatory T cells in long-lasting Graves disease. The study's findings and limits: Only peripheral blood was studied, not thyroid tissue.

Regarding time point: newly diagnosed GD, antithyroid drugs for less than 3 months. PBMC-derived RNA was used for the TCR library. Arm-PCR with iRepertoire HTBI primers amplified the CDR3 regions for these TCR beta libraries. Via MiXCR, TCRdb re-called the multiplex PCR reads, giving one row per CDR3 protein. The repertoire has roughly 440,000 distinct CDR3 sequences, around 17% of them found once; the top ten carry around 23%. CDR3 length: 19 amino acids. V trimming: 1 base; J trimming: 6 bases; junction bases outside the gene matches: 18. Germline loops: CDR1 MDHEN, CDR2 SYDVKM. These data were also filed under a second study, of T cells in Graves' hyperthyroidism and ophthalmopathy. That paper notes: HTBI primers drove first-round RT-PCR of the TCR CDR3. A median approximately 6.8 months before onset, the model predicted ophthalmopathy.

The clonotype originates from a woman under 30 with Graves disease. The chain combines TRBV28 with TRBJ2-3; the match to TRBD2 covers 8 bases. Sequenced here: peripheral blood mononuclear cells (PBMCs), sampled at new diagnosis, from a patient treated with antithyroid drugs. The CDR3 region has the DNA TGTGCCAGCAGTTTATTTCTAGATCGGGAGGGCCTGTTGGACGATACGCAGTATTTT. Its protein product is CASSLFLDREGLLDDTQYF.